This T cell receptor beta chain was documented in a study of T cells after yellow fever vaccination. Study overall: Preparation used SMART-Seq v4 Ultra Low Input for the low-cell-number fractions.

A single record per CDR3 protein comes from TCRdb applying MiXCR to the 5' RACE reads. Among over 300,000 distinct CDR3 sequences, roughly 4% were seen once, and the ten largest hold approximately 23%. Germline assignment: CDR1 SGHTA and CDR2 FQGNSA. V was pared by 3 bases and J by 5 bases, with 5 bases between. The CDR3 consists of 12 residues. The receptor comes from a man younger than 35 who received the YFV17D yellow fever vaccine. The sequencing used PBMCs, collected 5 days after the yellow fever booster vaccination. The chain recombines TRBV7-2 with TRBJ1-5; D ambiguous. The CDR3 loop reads CASSFLHQPQHF. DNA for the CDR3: TGTGCCAGCAGCTTTCTACATCAGCCCCAGCATTTT.